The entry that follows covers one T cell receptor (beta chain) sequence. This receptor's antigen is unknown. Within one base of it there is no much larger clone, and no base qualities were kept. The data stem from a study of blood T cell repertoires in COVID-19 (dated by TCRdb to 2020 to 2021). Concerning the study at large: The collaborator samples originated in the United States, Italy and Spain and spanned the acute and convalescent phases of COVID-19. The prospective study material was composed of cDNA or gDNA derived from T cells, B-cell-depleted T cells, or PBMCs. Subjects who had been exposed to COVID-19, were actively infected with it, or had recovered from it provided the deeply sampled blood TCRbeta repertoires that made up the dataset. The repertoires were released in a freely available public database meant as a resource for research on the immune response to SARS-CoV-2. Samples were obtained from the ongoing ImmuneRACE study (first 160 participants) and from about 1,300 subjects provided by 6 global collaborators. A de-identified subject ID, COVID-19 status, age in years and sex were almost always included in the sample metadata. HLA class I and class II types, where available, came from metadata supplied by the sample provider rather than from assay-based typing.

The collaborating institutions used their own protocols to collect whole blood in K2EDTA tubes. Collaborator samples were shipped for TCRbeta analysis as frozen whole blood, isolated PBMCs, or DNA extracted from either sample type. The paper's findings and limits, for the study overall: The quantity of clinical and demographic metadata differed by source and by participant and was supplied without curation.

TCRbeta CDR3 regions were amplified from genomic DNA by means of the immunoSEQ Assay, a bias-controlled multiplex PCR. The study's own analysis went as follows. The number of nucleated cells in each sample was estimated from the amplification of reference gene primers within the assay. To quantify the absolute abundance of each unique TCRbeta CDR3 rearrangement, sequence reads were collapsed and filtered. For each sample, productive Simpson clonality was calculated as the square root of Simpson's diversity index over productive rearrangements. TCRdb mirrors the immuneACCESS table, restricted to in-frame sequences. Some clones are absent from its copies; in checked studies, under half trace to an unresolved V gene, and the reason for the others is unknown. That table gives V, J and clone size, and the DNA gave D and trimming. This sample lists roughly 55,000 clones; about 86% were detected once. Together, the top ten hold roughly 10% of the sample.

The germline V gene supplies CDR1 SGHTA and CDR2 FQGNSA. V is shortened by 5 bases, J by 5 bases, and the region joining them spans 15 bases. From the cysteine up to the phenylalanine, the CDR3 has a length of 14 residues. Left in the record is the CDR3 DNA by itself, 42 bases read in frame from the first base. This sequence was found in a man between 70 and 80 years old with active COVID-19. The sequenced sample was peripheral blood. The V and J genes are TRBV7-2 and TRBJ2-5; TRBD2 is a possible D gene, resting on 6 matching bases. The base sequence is TGTGCCAGCAGCCCCAGCCCCAGCGGGGAGACCCAGTACTTC. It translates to CASSPSPSGETQYF.